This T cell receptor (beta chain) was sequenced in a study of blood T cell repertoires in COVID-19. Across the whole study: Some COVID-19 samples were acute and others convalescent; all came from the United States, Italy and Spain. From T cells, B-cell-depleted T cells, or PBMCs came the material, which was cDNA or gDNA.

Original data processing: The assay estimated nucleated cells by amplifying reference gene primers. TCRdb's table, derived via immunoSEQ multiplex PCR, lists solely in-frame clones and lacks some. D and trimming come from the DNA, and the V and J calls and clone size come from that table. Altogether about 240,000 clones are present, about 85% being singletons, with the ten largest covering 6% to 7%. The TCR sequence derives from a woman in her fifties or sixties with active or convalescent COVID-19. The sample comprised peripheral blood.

The CDR3 reads CASTPGDVTDTQYF. For the CDR3, the DNA is TGTGCCAGCACTCCAGGGGATGTCACAGATACGCAGTATTTT. The chain is built from TRBV2 and TRBJ2-3, with a tentative D call TRBD1 (6 bases). The CDR3 is made up of 14 amino acids. Trimming stripped 7 bases from V and 2 bases from J, with 13 bases between. Per the germline V gene, CDR1 is SNHLY and CDR2 is FYNNEI.